These 7 T cell receptor beta chains were sequenced from one sample in a study of T cell changes during pregnancy in multiple sclerosis. Measured with immunoSEQ multiplex PCR; TCRdb has only the in-frame clones, and not every one. The sample has roughly 22,000 clones, approximately 90% seen once; the top ten hold about 0.6%. This sample comprised CD4+ T cells from peripheral blood mononuclear cells, obtained after pregnancy. The receptor source for this set is a female donor in good health, enrolled as a control in a pregnancy study.

This chain joins TRBV6-6 and TRBJ1-2; D not resolved. Germline V gives CDR1 MNHNY, CDR2 SVGAGI (reference sequence). Trimming pared 10 bases from V and 0 bases from J, leaving 18 bases between. The CDR3 extends over 15 amino acids. The CDR3 spells CATQRTGVPNYGYTF. For the CDR3, the DNA is TGTGCCACCCAACGAACCGGGGTACCTAACTATGGCTACACCTTC.

The V gene is TRBV7-2, the J gene TRBJ1-3; 9 bases line up with TRBD1. V was pared by 4 bases and J by 0 bases, with 4 bases of the junction left unmatched. The CDR3 is 16 residues long. The V gene's germline CDR1 is SGHTA and CDR2 FQGNSA. CDR3: CASSSGTGFSGNTIYF. CDR3 in DNA: TGTGCCAGCAGCTCAGGGACAGGGTTCTCTGGAAACACCATATATTTT. The whole variable domain, remainder taken from reference TRBV7-2 and TRBJ1-3, is GAGVSQSPSNKVTEKGKDVELRCDPISGHTALYWYRQSLGQGLEFLIYFQGNSAPDKSGLPSDRFSAERTGGSVSTLTIQRTQQEDSAVYLCASSSGTGFSGNTIYFGEGSWLTVV.

CDR3 amino acids: CAISAGAENSPLHF. Here the CDR3 DNA reads TGTGCCATCTCGGCAGGGGCCGAAAATTCACCCCTCCACTTT. This chain links TRBV10-3 with TRBJ1-6; tentatively, D is TRBD1 (6 bases). The CDR3 loop spans 14 amino acids. CDR1 and CDR2 (germline): ENHRY, SYGVKD. The V end lost 8 bases, the J end lost 7 bases, and 15 bases lay between the germline ends.

The CDR3 nucleotides are TGTGCCAGCAGCGGGGACAGGGGCGCCGGGGGACTCTCCTCCTACGAGCAGTACTTC. Protein: CASSGDRGAGGLSSYEQYF. V is TRBV9 and J is TRBJ2-7; 10 positions agree with TRBD1. The germline V gene encodes CDR1 SGDLS and CDR2 YYNGEE. This CDR3 region has 19 residues. V lost 3 bases and J lost 0; bases outside the gene matches: 15.

J is TRBJ2-5 and V is TRBV9, with a weak D call TRBD1 (5 bases). Germline CDR1 reads SGDLS; CDR2 reads YYNGEE. This CDR3 contains 16 residues. The V end lost 1 base, the J end lost 0 bases, and 13 bases lay between the germline ends. CDR3: CASSVSAGPNQETQYF. In nucleotides, the CDR3 is TGTGCCAGCAGCGTATCGGCAGGGCCTAACCAAGAGACCCAGTACTTC.

V and J are TRBV7-3 and TRBJ2-7, with TRBD2 identical over 8 bases. CDR3 length: 15 amino acids. Germline CDR1 SGHTA, CDR2 FQGTGA. The V and J ends lost 5 bases and 5 bases, in that order; junction bases with no gene match: 11. CDR3 DNA: TGTGCCAGCAGCGTTCGCGGGGGGCACGTCGACGAGCAGTACTTC. Translated, it gives CASSVRGGHVDEQYF.

The chain links TRBV18 to TRBJ2-7; 7 bases match TRBD2. Germline V gene sequence: CDR1 KGHSH, CDR2 LQKENI. This CDR3 region has 13 residues. The V gene end was trimmed by 8 bases and the J gene end by 6 bases; junction bases not matched to a gene: 10. The CDR3 here is CASTTMGGSEQYF. The CDR3 DNA reads as TGTGCCAGCACCACGATGGGGGGGAGCGAGCAGTACTTC.